The following is a TCR beta chain sequence with its context. Trimming removed 0 bases at V and 4 bases at J, with 9 bases between. In germline, CDR1 is SEHNR, CDR2 FQNEAQ (reference sequence). CDR3 length: 14 residues. Living in about two dozen US areas, the participants were between roughly 18 and 90 years of age. Cohort assignment relied on participant-reported clinical history. Two negative PCRs, clearance, or symptom resolution were required of recovered Cohort 3 donors. This sample is drawn from a study of blood T cell repertoires in COVID-19. Repertoires were generated with immunoSEQ multiplex PCR, while TCRdb's copy carries only in-frame clones and drops some. The repertoire holds hundreds of thousands of clones, approximately 89% seen once, with approximately 8.8% in the top ten.

The TCR originated in a woman aged 40-49 years who had recovered from COVID-19. The genes are TRBV7-9 and TRBJ2-5; the D is unclear. The sequenced material came from PBMCs or T cells enriched from blood (not recorded which). The CDR3 bases are TGTGCCAGCAGCTTAGCGCAGGCCGCAGAGACCCAGTACTTC. This sequence encodes CASSLAQAAETQYF. Full variable domain (rest looked up from reference TRBV7-9 and TRBJ2-5): DTGVSQNPRHKITKRGQNVTFRCDPISEHNRLYWYRQTLGQGPEFLTYFQNEAQLEKSRLLSDRFSAERPKGSFSTLEIQRTEQGDSAMYLCASSLAQAAETQYFGPGTRLLVL.